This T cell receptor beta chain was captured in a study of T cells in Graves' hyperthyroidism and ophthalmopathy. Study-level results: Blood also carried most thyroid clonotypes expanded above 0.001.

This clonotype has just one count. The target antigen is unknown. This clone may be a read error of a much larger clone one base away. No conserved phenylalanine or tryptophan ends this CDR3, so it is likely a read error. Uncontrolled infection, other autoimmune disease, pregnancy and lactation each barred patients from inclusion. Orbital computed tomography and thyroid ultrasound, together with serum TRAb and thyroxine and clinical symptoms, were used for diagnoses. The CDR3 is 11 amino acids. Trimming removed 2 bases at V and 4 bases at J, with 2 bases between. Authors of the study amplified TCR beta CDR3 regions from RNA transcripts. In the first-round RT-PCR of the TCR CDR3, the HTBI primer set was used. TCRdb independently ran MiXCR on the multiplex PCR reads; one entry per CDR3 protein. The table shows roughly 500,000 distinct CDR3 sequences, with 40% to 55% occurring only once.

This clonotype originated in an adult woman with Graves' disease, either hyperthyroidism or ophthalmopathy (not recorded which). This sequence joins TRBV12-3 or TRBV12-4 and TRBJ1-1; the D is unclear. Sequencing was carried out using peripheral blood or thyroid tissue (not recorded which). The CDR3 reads CASSLTTEAFL. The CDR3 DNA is TGTGCCAGCAGTTTAACCACTGAAGCTTTCCTT.